This TCR beta chain originates from a study of cytomegalovirus exposure and HLA in healthy donors. Regarding the study as a whole: TCR beta chains numbering 164 were designated cytomegalovirus-associated. A few CMV-associated chains were confirmed in vitro to be specific for CMV antigens. What was likely a sequencing artifact was a cluster of highly shared sequence variants.

This clone has more than one count but fewer than ten. Antigen: not known. The PCR made use of 60 Vbeta and 13 Jbeta primers. Here immunoSEQ multiplex PCR was the method, and the copy in TCRdb shows in-frame clones only, minus some. Of approximately 150,000 clones listed, more than 65% are singletons. Sequencing used PBMCs. The TCR sequence derives from a man between 18 and 29 years old in good health and CMV-seropositive.

The CDR3 loop is CASRAGSTEAFF. The CDR3 bases are TGTGCCAGCAGGGCAGGGTCTACTGAAGCTTTCTTT. The chain is built from TRBV5-6 and TRBJ1-1, with D maybe TRBD1 (5 bases). The germline V gene has CDR1 SGHDT and CDR2 YYEEEE. This CDR3 has 12 amino acids. Trimming left V 5 bases short and J 5 bases short, with 10 bases between.